In its sample, the clone carrying this T cell receptor (beta chain) was seen a few times. Germline values: CDR1 SNHLY, CDR2 FYNNEI. Trimming stripped 6 bases from V and 7 bases from J, with 22 bases between. The CDR3 is made up of 15 amino acids. As every portion of the isolated RNA was reverse transcribed, the sequencing read expressed TCRB transcripts. Repertoires were generated with immunoSEQ multiplex PCR, while TCRdb's copy carries only in-frame clones and drops some. The repertoire holds about 250,000 clones, about 14% seen once, with around 0.03% in the top ten. The record originates from a study of beta chain features in type 1 diabetes. In the study overall: Across the samples, roughly 99 million sorted cells were examined in total.

This TCR derives from a woman aged 40 to 50 in good health. The specimen was naive CD4+ T cells from blood. V is TRBV2 and J is TRBJ2-7; D is possibly TRBD1 (6 bases). The CDR3 bases are TGTGCCAGCAGCATCCTACCTGGAGAGCAGGGGGAGCAGTACTTC. Its translation is CASSILPGEQGEQYF.